This T cell receptor beta chain was sequenced in a study of blood T cell repertoires in COVID-19. Across the whole study: Some COVID-19 samples were acute and others convalescent; all came from the United States, Italy and Spain.

Study processing details: Reference gene primer amplification gave estimated nucleated cell counts. Sequencing was performed with immunoSEQ multiplex PCR; in TCRdb, only in-frame clones are kept and a portion is missing. V, J and clone size were drawn from that table, and D and trimming were deduced from the DNA. The table records 350,000 to 450,000 clones, more than 75% of them present only once. The CDR3 runs 16 residues. Germline V gives CDR1 MDHEN, CDR2 SYDVKM. V shed 7 bases, J shed 5 bases, and the junction held 11 bases outside the gene matches. What was sequenced was peripheral blood. The receptor was isolated from a woman aged 55 to 70 with COVID-19, enrolled during active disease. The V and J genes are TRBV28 and TRBJ2-2, with TRBD2 matching over 9 bases. CDR3 region: CASKTRGGAGTGELFF. Here the CDR3 DNA reads TGTGCCAGCAAAACTCGCGGGGGGGCCGGAACCGGGGAGCTGTTTTTT.